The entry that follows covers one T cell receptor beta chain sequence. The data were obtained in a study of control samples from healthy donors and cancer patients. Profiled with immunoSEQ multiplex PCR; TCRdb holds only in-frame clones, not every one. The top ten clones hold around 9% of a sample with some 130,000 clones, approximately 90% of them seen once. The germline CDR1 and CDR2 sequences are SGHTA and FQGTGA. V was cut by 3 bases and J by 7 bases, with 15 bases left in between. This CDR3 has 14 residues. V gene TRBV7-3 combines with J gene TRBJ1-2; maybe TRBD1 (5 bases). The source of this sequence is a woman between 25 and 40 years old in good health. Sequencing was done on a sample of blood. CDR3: CASSFNGQGLGYTF. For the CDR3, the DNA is TGTGCCAGCAGCTTTAACGGGCAGGGTCTTGGCTACACCTTC.